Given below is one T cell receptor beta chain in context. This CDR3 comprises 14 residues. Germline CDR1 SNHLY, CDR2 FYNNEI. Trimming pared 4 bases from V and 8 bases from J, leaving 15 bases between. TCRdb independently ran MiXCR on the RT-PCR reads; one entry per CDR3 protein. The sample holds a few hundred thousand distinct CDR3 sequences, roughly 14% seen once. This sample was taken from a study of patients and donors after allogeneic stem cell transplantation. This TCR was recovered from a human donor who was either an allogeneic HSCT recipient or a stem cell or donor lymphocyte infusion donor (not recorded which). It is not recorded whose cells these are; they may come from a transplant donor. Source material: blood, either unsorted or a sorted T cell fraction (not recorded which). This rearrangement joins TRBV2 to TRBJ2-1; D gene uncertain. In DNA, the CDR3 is TGTGCCAGCAGTGGTAGATTTTTGGACCATGAGCAGTTCTTC. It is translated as CASSGRFLDHEQFF. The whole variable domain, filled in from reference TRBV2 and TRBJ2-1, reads EPEVTQTPSHQVTQMGQEVILRCVPISNHLYFYWYRQILGQKVEFLVSFYNNEISEKSEIFDDQFSVERPDGSNFTLKIRSTKLEDSAMYFCASSGRFLDHEQFFGPGTRLTVL.